One and the same sample provided the 2 T cell receptor beta chains below, sequenced in a study of T cells in women clearing cervical HPV infection. Measured with immunoSEQ multiplex PCR; TCRdb has only the in-frame clones, and not every one. Recorded for this sample: tens of thousands of clones. Material for sequencing was blood buffy coat. The receptor set was obtained from a woman aged 18 to 75 with a cervical HPV16 infection that either progressed to CIN3+ or cleared (not recorded which).

The CDR3 loop reads CASSLWGGASKNIQYF. CDR3 DNA, as far as it was read: TGCGCCAGCAGCCTGTGGGGGGGGGCGTCCAAAAACATT. The chain couples TRBV5-1 to TRBJ2-4; the D gene is possibly TRBD2 (7 bases). The CDR3 end is not reached by the read, which stops 3 residues before it; the germline J gene fills it in. Trimming removed 4 bases from V and 2 bases from J, with 16 bases in between. CDR1 and CDR2 (germline): SGHRS, YFSETQ. The length of the CDR3 is 16 residues.

As concerns this clone: The read ends 3 residues shy of where the CDR3 ends; the end is completed using the germline J gene. Other DNA sequences from this sample encode an identical CDR3 as well. The chain is built from TRBV29-1 and TRBJ2-5, with 8 bases lining up with TRBD2. This CDR3 comprises 14 residues. V was clipped by 7 bases and J by 1 base; unmatched bases: 8. Germline assignment: CDR1 SQVTM and CDR2 ANQGSEA. The CDR3 bases that were read are TGCAGCGCCGCTACAGCGGGGGTCCAAGAGACC. Its translation is CSAATAGVQET. The full CDR3 is CSAATAGVQETQYF.